Listed here is a single T cell receptor (beta chain). The data originate from a study of blood T cell repertoires in COVID-19. Individuals aged about 18 to 90 years were recruited from fewer than 30 US areas. Clinical histories supplied by participants themselves formed the basis of cohort assignment. Sequencing was performed with immunoSEQ multiplex PCR; in TCRdb, only in-frame clones are kept and a portion is missing. The table has a few hundred thousand clones, approximately 89% seen once. CDR1 and CDR2 from the germline V gene are KGHDR and SFDVKD. The CDR3 runs 15 residues. The V gene end was trimmed by 8 bases and the J gene end by 2 bases; junction bases not matched to a gene: 5.

Sequencing was performed on PBMCs or T cells enriched from blood (not recorded which). The chain couples TRBV24-1 to TRBJ2-3; 11 bases align to TRBD2. This receptor was identified in a woman aged 40 to 50 who had been exposed to COVID-19. The CDR3 sequence: CATTSTSGDTDTQYF. In nucleotides, the CDR3 is TGTGCCACCACTTCGACTAGCGGGGACACAGATACGCAGTATTTT.